The 20 T cell receptor beta chains below were found in one sample sequenced in a study of blood T cell repertoires in COVID-19. Clones were read by immunoSEQ multiplex PCR, and TCRdb kept only the in-frame ones, dropping some. The sample carries approximately 280,000 clones, 89% recorded once. Sequenced sample: PBMCs or T cells enriched from blood (not recorded which). These receptors all stem from a woman aged 55-69 years who had recovered from COVID-19.

The chain couples TRBV28 to TRBJ1-2; TRBD1 might be the D (6 bases). Germline values: CDR1 MDHEN, CDR2 SYDVKM. The CDR3 covers 15 residues. V was pared by 5 bases and J by 8 bases, with 21 bases between. The CDR3 reads CASSPTAGGLFGYTF. The CDR3 coding sequence is TGTGCCAGCAGTCCGACAGCCGGGGGGCTCTTCGGCTACACCTTC.

The chain is built from TRBV15 and TRBJ2-5; 12 positions agree with TRBD2. Germline values: CDR1 LNHNV, CDR2 YYDKDF (reference sequence). The CDR3 contains 16 residues. Trimming cost V 4 bases and J 5 bases; bases outside gene matches: 8. The CDR3: CATSNRLAGERETQYF. CDR3 in DNA: TGTGCCACCAGCAACCGACTAGCGGGAGAGCGGGAGACCCAGTACTTC.

This clone has a handful of counts. The chain joins TRBV9 to TRBJ1-3; unclear D gene. The CDR3 contains 15 residues. In germline, CDR1 is SGDLS, CDR2 YYNGEE. V lost 0 bases and J 2 bases, leaving 9 bases between the germline ends. As DNA, the CDR3 is TGTGCCAGCAGCGTAGCCGTGGCAGCTGGAAACACCATATATTTT. This sequence encodes CASSVAVAAGNTIYF.

The chain recombines TRBV2 with TRBJ2-7, with 10 positions matching TRBD2. In germline, CDR1 is SNHLY, CDR2 FYNNEI. The CDR3 totals 15 residues. The trim removed 8 bases at V and 2 bases at J, leaving 9 bases unmatched. CDR3 region: CASGRGTSATYEQYF. CDR3 nucleotide sequence: TGTGCCAGCGGAAGAGGGACTAGCGCTACCTACGAGCAGTACTTC.

The table lists this clone with a count of one. The V call is TRBV19, the J call TRBJ2-3, with D uncertain. Per germline, CDR1 LNHDA and CDR2 SQIVND (reference sequence). This CDR3 is 13 amino acids long. The V end was cut by 4 bases, the J end by 6 bases, with 11 bases between. DNA of the CDR3: TGTGCCAGTAGTAGGGTCGACTCCGATACGCAGTATTTT. Its translation: CASSRVDSDTQYF.

The V gene is TRBV10-1, the J gene TRBJ2-1; 14 nucleotides match TRBD2. With 6 bases clipped from V and 9 bases from J, the junction kept 7 bases outside the gene matches. This CDR3 has 15 amino acids. The germline V gene has CDR1 WNHNN and CDR2 SYGVQD (reference sequence). The CDR3 here is CASSRLAGGPGEQFF. The CDR3 DNA sequence: TGCGCCAGCAGCCGACTAGCGGGGGGGCCAGGTGAGCAGTTCTTC.

V gene TRBV3-1 (or the pseudogene TRBV3-2) combines with J gene TRBJ2-7; D is unresolved. This CDR3 region has 16 residues. Per the germline V gene, CDR1 is LGHDT and CDR2 is YNNKEL (reference sequence). V lost 1 base and J lost 0, with 13 bases in between. In nucleotides, the CDR3 is TGTGCCAGCAGCCAAGTAGAGTCCCCAAACTCCTACGAGCAGTACTTC. Translating gives CASSQVESPNSYEQYF.

The gene calls are TRBV6-2 or TRBV6-3 and TRBJ2-7; no firm D call. Germline V gene sequence: CDR1 MNHEY, CDR2 SVGEGT. The CDR3 is 15 amino acids. Trimming took 6 bases from V and 6 from J, leaving 21 bases between them. CDR3 coding DNA: TGTGCCAGCAGCTCGGTCCTAGGTCTAGATCGCGAGCAGTACTTC. This sequence encodes CASSSVLGLDREQYF.

The chain couples TRBV5-1 to TRBJ2-7; 9 positions agree with TRBD2. This CDR3 has 15 amino acids. The J segment lost 4 bases and the V segment lost 2 bases, leaving 7 bases of the junction unmatched. Germline lookup yields CDR1 SGHRS and CDR2 YFSETQ. CDR3 loop: CASSFIMGLAYEQYF. CDR3 in DNA: TGCGCCAGCAGCTTCATCATGGGACTAGCTTACGAGCAGTACTTC.

The chain employs TRBV4-1 and TRBJ1-1; D remains ambiguous. The CDR3 has 14 residues. Germline loops: CDR1 MGHRA, CDR2 YSYEKL. The germline V and J ends were trimmed by 3 bases and 1 base, with 9 bases remaining between them. This CDR3 is CASSQRAPNTEAFF. CDR3 nucleotides: TGCGCCAGCAGCCAGAGGGCCCCGAACACTGAAGCTTTCTTT.

This chain links TRBV5-6 with TRBJ1-4, with D perhaps TRBD1 (5 bases). V was trimmed by 2 bases and J by 12 bases, leaving 17 bases between them. The CDR3 runs 14 residues. The germline V gene encodes CDR1 SGHDT and CDR2 YYEEEE. The CDR3 region is CASSLRGPGRQLFF. The DNA for the CDR3 is TGTGCCAGCAGCTTAAGGGGACCCGGGAGGCAACTGTTTTTT. Drawing the rest from reference TRBV5-6 and TRBJ1-4, the complete variable domain is DAGVTQSPTHLIKTRGQQVTLRCSPKSGHDTVSWYQQALGQGPQFIFQYYEEEERQRGNFPDRFSGHQFPNYSSELNVNALLLGDSALYLCASSLRGPGRQLFFGSGTQLSVL.

Regarding this clone: The same CDR3 can be traced to other DNA sequences in this sample. This chain links TRBV3-1 (or the pseudogene TRBV3-2) with TRBJ2-1, with D maybe TRBD2 (5 bases). Germline CDR1 is LGHDT and CDR2 is YNNKEL (reference sequence). The CDR3 spans 11 residues. Trimming pared 1 base from V and 10 bases from J, leaving 5 bases between. CDR3 nucleotide sequence: TGTGCCAGCAGCCAAGGCGGGGAGCAGTTCTTC. Encoded protein: CASSQGGEQFF.

This rearrangement joins TRBV7-2 to TRBJ2-1; 12 bases align to TRBD2. Per the germline V gene, CDR1 is SGHTA and CDR2 is FQGNSA. CDR3 length: 15 amino acids. The J segment lost 9 bases and the V segment lost 2 bases, leaving 5 bases of the junction unmatched. In nucleotides, the CDR3 is TGTGCCAGCAGCTTACTAGCGGGAGGGCCCGGTGAGCAGTTCTTC. Its protein product is CASSLLAGGPGEQFF.

The chain links TRBV7-3 to TRBJ1-1; 8 positions agree with TRBD1. The CDR3 has 13 amino acids. V lost 5 bases to trimming and J lost 3 bases; unmatched junction nucleotides: 2. From germline, CDR1 is SGHTA and CDR2 FQGTGA. CDR3 in amino acids: CASSQQGDTEAFF. In DNA form, the CDR3 reads TGTGCCAGCAGCCAACAGGGGGACACTGAAGCTTTCTTT.

The chain is built from TRBV4-1 and TRBJ1-3; tentatively, D is TRBD1 (6 bases). The germline CDR1 and CDR2 sequences are MGHRA and YSYEKL. V lost 0 bases to trimming and J lost 4 bases, with 16 bases between them. The length of the CDR3 is 17 residues. The CDR3 nucleotides read TGCGCCAGCAGCCAAGAGATTCCGGGGAGGGGGGGAAACACCATATATTTT. This sequence encodes CASSQEIPGRGGNTIYF.

The chain links TRBV6-5 to TRBJ2-5; no clear D gene. The CDR3 length is 13 residues. Trimming removed 7 bases at V and 4 bases at J, with 13 bases between. Germline V CDR1 and CDR2: MNHEY, SVGAGI. The CDR3 coding sequence is TGTGCCAGCACCACACCGTCAGGAGAGACCCAGTACTTC. This gives the protein CASTTPSGETQYF.

This clone occurred once. The rearrangement links TRBV27 to TRBJ2-7; D perhaps matches TRBD1 (6 bases). Per the germline V gene, CDR1 is MNHEY and CDR2 is SMNVEV (reference sequence). Trimming left V 3 bases short and J 2 bases short, with 14 bases between. This CDR3 contains 15 residues. In nucleotides, the CDR3 is TGTGCCAGCAGTTTGGGCAGGGGACACCCCTACGAGCAGTACTTC. Protein: CASSLGRGHPYEQYF.

The chain joins TRBV30 to TRBJ1-3; no clear D. Germline CDR1 reads GTSNPN; CDR2 reads SVGIG (reference sequence). The CDR3 loop spans 13 amino acids. V lost 3 bases to trimming and J lost 0 bases, with 6 bases between them. The CDR3 region has the DNA TGTGCCTGGAGCCCACTCTCTGGAAACACCATATATTTT. It translates to CAWSPLSGNTIYF.

Points on this clone: One end of the junction is discordant with germline, which a read error may explain. The rearrangement links TRBV28 to TRBJ2-3, with D perhaps matching TRBD2 (9 bases). Germline V gene data show CDR1 as MDHEN and CDR2 as SYDVKM. CDR3 length: 15 amino acids. CDR3 sequence reads: CASSRRASGTGTQYF. In DNA, the CDR3 is TGTGCCAGCTCGCGCCGGGCTAGCGGGACAGGTACGCAGTATTTT.

The chain links TRBV27 to TRBJ1-6; maybe TRBD1 (5 bases). Germline lookup yields CDR1 MNHEY and CDR2 SMNVEV (reference sequence). Deletions cut 6 bases from V and 14 bases from J, with 20 bases between. This CDR3 has 14 amino acids. This CDR3 is CASRKGGEGISLHF. For the CDR3, the DNA is TGTGCCAGCAGGAAGGGAGGGGAGGGCATATCCCTCCACTTT.